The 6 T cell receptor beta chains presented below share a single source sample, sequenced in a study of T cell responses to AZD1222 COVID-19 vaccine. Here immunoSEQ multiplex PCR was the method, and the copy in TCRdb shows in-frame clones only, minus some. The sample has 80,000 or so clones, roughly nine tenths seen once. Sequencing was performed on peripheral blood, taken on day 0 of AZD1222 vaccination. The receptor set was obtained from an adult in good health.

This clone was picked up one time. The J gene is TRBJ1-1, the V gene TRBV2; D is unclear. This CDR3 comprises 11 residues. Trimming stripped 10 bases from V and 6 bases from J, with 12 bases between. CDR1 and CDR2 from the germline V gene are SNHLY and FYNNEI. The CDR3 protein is CATDYRAEAFF. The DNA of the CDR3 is TGTGCCACCGACTACCGGGCTGAAGCTTTCTTT.

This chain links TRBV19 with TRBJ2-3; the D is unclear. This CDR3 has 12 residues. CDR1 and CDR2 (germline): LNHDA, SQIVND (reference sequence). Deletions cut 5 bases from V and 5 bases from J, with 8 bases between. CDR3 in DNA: TGTGCCAGTAGTCTGGGCAAAGATACGCAGTATTTT. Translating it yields CASSLGKDTQYF.

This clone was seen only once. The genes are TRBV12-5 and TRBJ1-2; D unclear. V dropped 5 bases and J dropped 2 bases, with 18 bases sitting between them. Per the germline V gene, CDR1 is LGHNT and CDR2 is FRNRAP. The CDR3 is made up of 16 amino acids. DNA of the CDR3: TGTGCTAGTGGTCCTGCTCCAATCGACGGGAACTATGGCTACACCTTC. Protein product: CASGPAPIDGNYGYTF.

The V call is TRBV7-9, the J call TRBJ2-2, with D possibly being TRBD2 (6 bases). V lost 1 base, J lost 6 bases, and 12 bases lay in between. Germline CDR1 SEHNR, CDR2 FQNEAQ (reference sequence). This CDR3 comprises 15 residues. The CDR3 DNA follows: TGTGCCAGCAGCTTAGATGTTTCGGGGGCCGGGGAGCTGTTTTTT. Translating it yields CASSLDVSGAGELFF.

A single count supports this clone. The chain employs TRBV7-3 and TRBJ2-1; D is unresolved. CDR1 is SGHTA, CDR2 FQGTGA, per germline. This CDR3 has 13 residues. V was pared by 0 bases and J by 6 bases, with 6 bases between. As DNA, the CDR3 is TGTGCCAGCAGCTTAACGTTCTCCAATGAGCAGTTCTTC. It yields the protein CASSLTFSNEQFF.

CDR3 loop: CASNPTGGGDQPQHF. The CDR3 nucleotides read TGTGCCAGCAATCCTACTGGGGGAGGAGATCAGCCCCAGCATTTT. This chain uses TRBV6-5 with TRBJ1-5; tentative D call: TRBD1 (5 bases). The CDR3 is 15 residues long. The ends were cut back, 7 bases at V and 5 bases at J, with 18 bases in the middle. In germline, CDR1 is MNHEY, CDR2 SVGAGI.